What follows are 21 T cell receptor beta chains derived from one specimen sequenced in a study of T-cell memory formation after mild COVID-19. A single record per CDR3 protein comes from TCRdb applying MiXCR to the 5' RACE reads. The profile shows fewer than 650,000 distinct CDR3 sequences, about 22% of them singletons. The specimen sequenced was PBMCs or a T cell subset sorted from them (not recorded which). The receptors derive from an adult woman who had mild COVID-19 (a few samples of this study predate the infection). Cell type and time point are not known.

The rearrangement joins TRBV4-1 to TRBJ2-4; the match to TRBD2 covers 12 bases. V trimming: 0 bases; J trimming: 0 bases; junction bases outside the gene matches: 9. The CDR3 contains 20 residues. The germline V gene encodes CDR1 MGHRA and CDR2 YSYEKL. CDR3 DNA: TGCGCCAGCAGCCAAGATTTGACTAGCGGGGGCCTAAAAGCCAAAAACATTCAGTACTTC. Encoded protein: CASSQDLTSGGLKAKNIQYF.

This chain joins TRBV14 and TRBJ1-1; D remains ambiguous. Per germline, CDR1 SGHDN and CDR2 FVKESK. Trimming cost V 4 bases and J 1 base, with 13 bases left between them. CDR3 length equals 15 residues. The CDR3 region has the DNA TGTGCCAGCAGCCGAGGTCCCTCAACGAACACTGAAGCTTTCTTT. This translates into CASSRGPSTNTEAFF.

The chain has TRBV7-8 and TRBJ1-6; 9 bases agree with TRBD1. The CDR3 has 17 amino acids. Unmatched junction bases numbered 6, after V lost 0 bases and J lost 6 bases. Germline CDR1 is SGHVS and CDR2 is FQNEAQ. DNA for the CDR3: TGTGCCAGCAGCTTAGCCGCTCCGGGACAGGGTAATTCACCCCTCCACTTT. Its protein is CASSLAAPGQGNSPLHF.

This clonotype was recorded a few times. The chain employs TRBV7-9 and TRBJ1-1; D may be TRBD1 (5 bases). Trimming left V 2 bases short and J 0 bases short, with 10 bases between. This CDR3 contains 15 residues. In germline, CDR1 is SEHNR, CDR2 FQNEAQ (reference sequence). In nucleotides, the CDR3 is TGTGCCAGCAGCTTAACTCAAGGGGTGAACACTGAAGCTTTCTTT. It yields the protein CASSLTQGVNTEAFF. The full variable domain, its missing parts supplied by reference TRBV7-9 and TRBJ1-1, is DTGVSQNPRHKITKRGQNVTFRCDPISEHNRLYWYRQTLGQGPEFLTYFQNEAQLEKSRLLSDRFSAERPKGSFSTLEIQRTEQGDSAMYLCASSLTQGVNTEAFFGQGTRLTVV.

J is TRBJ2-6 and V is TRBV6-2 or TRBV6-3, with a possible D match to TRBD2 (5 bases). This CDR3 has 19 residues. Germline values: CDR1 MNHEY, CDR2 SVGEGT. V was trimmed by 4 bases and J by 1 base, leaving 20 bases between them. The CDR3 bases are TGTGCCAGCAGTTGGACTTTCCCGCCCCCTCCTTCTGGGGCCAACGTCCTGACTTTC. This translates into CASSWTFPPPPSGANVLTF.

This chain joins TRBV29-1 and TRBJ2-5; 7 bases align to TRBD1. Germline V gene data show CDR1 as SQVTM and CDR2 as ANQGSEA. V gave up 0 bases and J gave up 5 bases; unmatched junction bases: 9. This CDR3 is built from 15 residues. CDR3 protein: CSVEEYEGARETQYF. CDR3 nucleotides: TGCAGCGTTGAAGAATACGAGGGGGCTAGGGAGACCCAGTACTTC.

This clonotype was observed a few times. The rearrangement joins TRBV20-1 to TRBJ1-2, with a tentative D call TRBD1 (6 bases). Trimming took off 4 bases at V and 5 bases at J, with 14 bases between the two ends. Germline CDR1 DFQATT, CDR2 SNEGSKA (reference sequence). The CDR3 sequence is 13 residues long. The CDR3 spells CSAIRDTAYGYTF. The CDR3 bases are TGCAGTGCTATACGGGACACAGCTTATGGCTACACCTTC.

CDR3 nucleotides: TGTGCCAGTAGTACCGAATGGGGACTAGGAAGCTACGAGCAGTACTTC. This encodes CASSTEWGLGSYEQYF. The V and J genes are TRBV19 and TRBJ2-7, with TRBD2 identical over 8 bases. CDR1 is LNHDA, CDR2 SQIVND, per germline (reference sequence). V lost 4 bases, J lost 3 bases, and 11 bases stayed unmatched. The CDR3 totals 16 residues. The variable domain in full, with the rest retrieved from reference TRBV19 and TRBJ2-7, is DGGITQSPKYLFRKEGQNVTLSCEQNLNHDAMYWYRQDPGQGLRLIYYSQIVNDFQKGDIAEGYSVSREKKESFPLTVTSAQKNPTAFYLCASSTEWGLGSYEQYFGPGTRLTVT.

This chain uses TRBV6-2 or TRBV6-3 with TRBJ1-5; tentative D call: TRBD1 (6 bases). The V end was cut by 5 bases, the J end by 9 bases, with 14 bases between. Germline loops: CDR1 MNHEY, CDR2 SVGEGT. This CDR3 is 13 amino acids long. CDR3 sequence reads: CASSRTVQRPQHF. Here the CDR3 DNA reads TGTGCCAGCAGTCGGACAGTTCAGCGGCCCCAGCATTTT.

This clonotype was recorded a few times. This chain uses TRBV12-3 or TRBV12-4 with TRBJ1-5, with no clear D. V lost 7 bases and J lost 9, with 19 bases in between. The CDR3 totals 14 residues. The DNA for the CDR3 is TGTGCCAGCACCCTTGGCCCCGTCGAGGGGCCCCAGCATTTT. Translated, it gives CASTLGPVEGPQHF.

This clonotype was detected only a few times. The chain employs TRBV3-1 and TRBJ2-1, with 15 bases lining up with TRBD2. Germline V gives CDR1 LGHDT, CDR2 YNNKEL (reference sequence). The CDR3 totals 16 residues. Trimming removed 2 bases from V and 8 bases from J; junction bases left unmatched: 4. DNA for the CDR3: TGTGCCAGCAGCCAATTGGGACTAGCGGGAGGCGATGAGCAGTTCTTC. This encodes CASSQLGLAGGDEQFF.

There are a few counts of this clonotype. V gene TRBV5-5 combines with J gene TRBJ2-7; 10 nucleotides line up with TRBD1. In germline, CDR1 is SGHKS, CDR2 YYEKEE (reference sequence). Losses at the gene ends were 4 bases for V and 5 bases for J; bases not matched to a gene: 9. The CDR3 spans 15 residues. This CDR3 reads CASSLLTGGQDEQYF. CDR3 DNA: TGTGCCAGCAGCCTACTGACAGGGGGCCAGGACGAGCAGTACTTC.

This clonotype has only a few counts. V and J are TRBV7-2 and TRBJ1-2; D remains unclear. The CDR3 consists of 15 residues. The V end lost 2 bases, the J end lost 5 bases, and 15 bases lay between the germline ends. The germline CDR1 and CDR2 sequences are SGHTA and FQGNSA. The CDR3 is CASSLPLGGRYGYTF. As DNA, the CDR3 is TGTGCCAGCAGCTTACCACTGGGAGGGAGATATGGCTACACCTTC.

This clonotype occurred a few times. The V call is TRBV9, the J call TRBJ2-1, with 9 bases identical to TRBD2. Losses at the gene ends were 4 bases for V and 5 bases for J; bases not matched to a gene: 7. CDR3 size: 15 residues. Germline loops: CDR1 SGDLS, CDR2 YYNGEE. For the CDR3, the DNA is TGTGCCAGCAGCTACACTAGCGGGTCCGACAATGAGCAGTTCTTC. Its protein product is CASSYTSGSDNEQFF.

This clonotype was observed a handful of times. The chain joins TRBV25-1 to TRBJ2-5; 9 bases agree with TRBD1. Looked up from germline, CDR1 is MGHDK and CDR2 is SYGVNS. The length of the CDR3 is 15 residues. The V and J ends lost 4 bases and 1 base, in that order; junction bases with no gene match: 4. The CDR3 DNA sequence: TGTGCCAGCAGTGTGGGACAGGGCTTCCAAGAGACCCAGTACTTC. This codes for CASSVGQGFQETQYF. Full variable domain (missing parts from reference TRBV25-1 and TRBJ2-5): EADIYQTPRYLVIGTGKKITLECSQTMGHDKMYWYQQDPGMELHLIHYSYGVNSTEKGDLSSESTVSRIRTEHFPLTLESARPSHTSQYLCASSVGQGFQETQYFGPGTRLLVL.

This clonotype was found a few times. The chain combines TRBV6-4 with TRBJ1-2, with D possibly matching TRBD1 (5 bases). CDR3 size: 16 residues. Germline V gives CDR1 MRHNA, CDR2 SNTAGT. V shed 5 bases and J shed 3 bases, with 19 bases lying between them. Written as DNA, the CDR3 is TGTGCCAGCAGTCCGGGGTCGGGGCCGGGCTACTATGGCTACACCTTC. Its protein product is CASSPGSGPGYYGYTF.

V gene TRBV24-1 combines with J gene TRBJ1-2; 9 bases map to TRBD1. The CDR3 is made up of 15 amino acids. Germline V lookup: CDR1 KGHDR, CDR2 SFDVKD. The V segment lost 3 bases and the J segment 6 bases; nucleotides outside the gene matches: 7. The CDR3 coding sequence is TGTGCCACCAGTGATCGGACAGGGGAAAGGGATGGCTACACCTTC. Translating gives CATSDRTGERDGYTF.

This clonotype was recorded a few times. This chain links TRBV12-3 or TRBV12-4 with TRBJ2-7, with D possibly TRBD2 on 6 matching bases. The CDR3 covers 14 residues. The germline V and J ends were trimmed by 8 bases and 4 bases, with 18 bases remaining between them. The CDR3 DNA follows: TGTGCCAGCGGCCTAGGGCTAGCGAATTACGAGCAGTACTTC. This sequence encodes CASGLGLANYEQYF.

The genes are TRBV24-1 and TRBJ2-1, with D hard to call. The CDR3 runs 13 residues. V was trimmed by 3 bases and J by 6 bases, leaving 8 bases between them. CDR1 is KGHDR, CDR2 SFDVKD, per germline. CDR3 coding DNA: TGTGCCACCAGTGATGGAAGCAGCAATGAGCAGTTCTTC. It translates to CATSDGSSNEQFF.

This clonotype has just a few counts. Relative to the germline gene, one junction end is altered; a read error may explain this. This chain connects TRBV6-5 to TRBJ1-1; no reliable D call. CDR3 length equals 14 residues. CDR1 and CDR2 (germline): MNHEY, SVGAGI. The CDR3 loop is CASTSVGVNTEAFF. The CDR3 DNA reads TGTGCCAGCACCTCAGTCGGGGTGAATACTGAAGCTTTCTTT.

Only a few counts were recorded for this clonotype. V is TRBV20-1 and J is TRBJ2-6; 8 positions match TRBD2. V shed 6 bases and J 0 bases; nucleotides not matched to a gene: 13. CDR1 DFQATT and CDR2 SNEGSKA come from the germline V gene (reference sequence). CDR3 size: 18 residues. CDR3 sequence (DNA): TGCAGTGCCCCTAGATTCCCGGGGGGGCTCTCTGGGGCCAACGTCCTGACTTTC. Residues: CSAPRFPGGLSGANVLTF.